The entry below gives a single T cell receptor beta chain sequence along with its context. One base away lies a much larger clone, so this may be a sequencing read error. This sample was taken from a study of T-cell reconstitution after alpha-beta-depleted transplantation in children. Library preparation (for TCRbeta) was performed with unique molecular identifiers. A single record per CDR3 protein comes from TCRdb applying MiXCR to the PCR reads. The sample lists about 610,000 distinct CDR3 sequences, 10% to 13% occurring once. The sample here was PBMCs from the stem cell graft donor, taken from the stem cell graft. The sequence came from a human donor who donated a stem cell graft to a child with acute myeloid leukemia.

As DNA, the CDR3 is TGTGCCAGCAGCTTAGGCGGGCCTTACAATGAGCAGTTATTC. Protein: CASSLGGPYNEQLF. The chain is built from TRBV11-2 and TRBJ2-1, with D perhaps TRBD2 (5 bases). The V gene's germline CDR1 is SGHAT and CDR2 FQNNGV. The CDR3 runs 14 residues. Looking up the rest from reference TRBV11-2 and TRBJ2-1 gives the full variable domain: EAGVAQSPRYKIIEKRQSVAFWCNPISGHATLYWYQQILGQGPKLLIQFQNNGVVDDSQLPKDRFSAERLKGVDSTLKIQPAKLEDSAVYLCASSLGGPYNEQLFGPGTRLTVL.